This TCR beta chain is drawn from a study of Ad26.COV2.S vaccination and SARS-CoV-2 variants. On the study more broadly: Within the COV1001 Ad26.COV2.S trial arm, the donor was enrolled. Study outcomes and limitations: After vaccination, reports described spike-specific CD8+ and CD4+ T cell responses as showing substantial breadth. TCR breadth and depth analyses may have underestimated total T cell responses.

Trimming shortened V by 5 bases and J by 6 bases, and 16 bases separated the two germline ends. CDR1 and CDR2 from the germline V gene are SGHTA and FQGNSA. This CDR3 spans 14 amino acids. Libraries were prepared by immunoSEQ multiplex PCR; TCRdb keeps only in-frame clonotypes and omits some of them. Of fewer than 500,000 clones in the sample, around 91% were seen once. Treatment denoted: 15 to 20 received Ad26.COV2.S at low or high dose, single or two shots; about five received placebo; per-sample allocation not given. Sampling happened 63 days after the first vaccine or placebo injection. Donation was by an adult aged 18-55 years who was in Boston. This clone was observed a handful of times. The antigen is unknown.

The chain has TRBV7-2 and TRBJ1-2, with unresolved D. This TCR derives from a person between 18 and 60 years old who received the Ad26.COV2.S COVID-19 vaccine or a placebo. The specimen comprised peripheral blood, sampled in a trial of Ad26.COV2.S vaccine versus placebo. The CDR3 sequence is CASSPRGGSHGYTF. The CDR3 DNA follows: TGTGCCAGCAGCCCTCGGGGAGGGTCCCATGGCTACACCTTC.